This TCR beta chain appears in the sequencing data of a study of blood T cell repertoires in COVID-19. Original methodology: Reference gene primer amplification gave nucleated cell count estimates. The data were produced by immunoSEQ multiplex PCR, yet TCRdb's version contains in-frame clones alone and is incomplete. That table is the source of V, J and clone size, and D and trimming were worked out from the DNA. The sample holds about 110,000 clones, about four fifths seen once. This CDR3 region has 15 residues. Trimming cost V 4 bases and J 5 bases; bases outside gene matches: 10. Germline values: CDR1 KGHSH, CDR2 LQKENI.

The rearrangement uses TRBV18 and TRBJ1-1; 7 bases align to TRBD1. Sequenced sample: peripheral blood. The sequence came from a man aged 70-80 years with acute or convalescent COVID-19. CDR3 in DNA: TGTGCCAGCTCACGGACAGGACCCGGTGGTACTGAAGCTTTCTTT. Protein product: CASSRTGPGGTEAFF.